The 25 T cell receptor beta chains listed next were all sequenced from one sample in a study of metastatic and nonmetastatic thyroid tumors. TCRdb re-called the PCR reads with MiXCR. The top ten clones hold 7.6% of a sample with roughly 20,000 clones, about 11% of them seen once. Each patient came to thyroid surgery without any prior treatment (of any kind). The sample taken for sequencing was blood. These receptors originate from a female donor with papillary thyroid cancer or a benign thyroid nodule (not recorded which). Some clones in this sample may be carry-over from other donors' samples.

This clone was detected many times. A much larger clonotype is one base distant, so this may be a read error. The rearrangement uses TRBV6-1 and TRBJ2-7; 9 nucleotides agree with TRBD1. The CDR3 is made up of 14 amino acids. Germline V gives CDR1 MNHNS, CDR2 SASEGT. CDR3 nucleotide sequence: TGTGCCTGCAGACTCCGGGACAGGGTAAATGAGCAGTACTTC. It codes for CACRLRDRVNEQYF.

This clone was recorded many times. This chain joins TRBV19 and TRBJ1-4; D is unclear. Germline loops: CDR1 LNHDA, CDR2 SQIVND (reference sequence). The length of the CDR3 is 15 residues. The ends were cut back, 5 bases at V and 0 bases at J, with 10 bases in the middle. The CDR3 loop is CASSASTATNEKLFF. For the CDR3, the DNA is TGTGCCAGTAGTGCCTCGACCGCAACTAATGAAAAACTGTTTTTT.

The chain links TRBV3-1 to TRBJ2-5; possibly TRBD1 for D (6 bases). This CDR3 has 15 residues. Trimming removed 0 bases from V and 5 bases from J, with 13 bases in between. Germline-derived CDR1 and CDR2 are LGHDT and YNNKEL (reference sequence). The CDR3 region is CASSQDFSGDETQYF. The CDR3 region has the DNA TGTGCCAGCAGCCAAGATTTTTCAGGGGACGAGACCCAGTACTTC.

Relative to its sample, this clone is medium-sized. This chain connects TRBV6-1 to TRBJ1-1; the match to TRBD1 covers 8 bases. In germline, CDR1 is MNHNS, CDR2 SASEGT. V shed 5 bases, J shed 4 bases, and the junction held 9 bases outside the gene matches. The CDR3 runs to 15 residues. CDR3 nucleotide sequence: TGTGCCAGCAGTAAAGACACAGGGGGAATCACTGAAGCTTTCTTT. It yields the protein CASSKDTGGITEAFF.

This clone showed up just a few times. The gene calls are TRBV3-1 and TRBJ1-1; 9 positions match TRBD1. Germline loops: CDR1 LGHDT, CDR2 YNNKEL (reference sequence). The V gene end was trimmed by 1 base and the J gene end by 11 bases; junction bases not matched to a gene: 8. The CDR3 runs to 14 residues. Here the CDR3 reads CASSQGNRGLWAFF. The CDR3 DNA sequence: TGTGCCAGCAGCCAAGGGAACAGGGGGCTGTGGGCTTTCTTT.

The rearrangement links TRBV7-2 to TRBJ2-5, with 12 bases fitting TRBD2. CDR3 length equals 16 residues. Trimming took 6 bases from V and 1 from J; bases not matched to a gene: 6. Germline CDR1 and CDR2: SGHTA and FQGNSA. CDR3 loop: CASSSGLAGPQETQYF. The DNA for the CDR3 is TGTGCCAGCAGTTCTGGACTAGCGGGACCCCAAGAGACCCAGTACTTC.

In its sample, this clone was seen many times. This chain uses TRBV11-1 with TRBJ2-6; tentatively, D is TRBD2 (5 bases). V was trimmed by 5 bases and J by 0 bases, leaving 17 bases between them. The V gene's germline CDR1 is SGHAT and CDR2 FQDESV (reference sequence). This CDR3 is 18 amino acids long. The CDR3 sequence: CASSTGASDSSGANVLTF. In DNA, the CDR3 is TGTGCCAGCAGCACTGGCGCCTCGGACTCCTCTGGGGCCAACGTCCTGACTTTC.

This clone was found many times. The chain combines TRBV3-1 with TRBJ2-1; 7 nucleotides line up with TRBD2. Germline CDR1 and CDR2: LGHDT and YNNKEL (reference sequence). The CDR3 totals 15 residues. Trimming took 6 bases from V and 4 from J; bases not matched to a gene: 9. In DNA form, the CDR3 reads TGTGCCAGCAGTCCTCCGAGGGAGGGGTACAATGAGCAGTTCTTC. Translation gives CASSPPREGYNEQFF.

Relative to its sample, this clone is medium-sized (0.01 to 0.1%). The chain carries TRBV27 and TRBJ2-1; perhaps TRBD2 as D (6 bases). The CDR3 has 16 residues. In germline, CDR1 is MNHEY, CDR2 SMNVEV (reference sequence). Trimming stripped 6 bases from V and 6 bases from J, with 21 bases between. CDR3 coding DNA: TGTGCCAGCAGCCCGAGGACCGGGACTGGGCTCAATGAGCAGTTCTTC. Encoded protein: CASSPRTGTGLNEQFF.

In its sample, this clone was seen many times. The rearrangement joins TRBV9 to TRBJ2-7; 7 nucleotides align to TRBD1. Germline CDR1 reads SGDLS; CDR2 reads YYNGEE. This CDR3 comprises 15 residues. With V trimmed by 4 bases and J by 1 base, 8 bases remained unmatched. The CDR3 is CASSPDDRASYEQYF. CDR3 nucleotides: TGTGCCAGCAGCCCAGATGACAGGGCTTCCTACGAGCAGTACTTC.

There are many counts of this clone. This chain joins TRBV5-1 and TRBJ2-3; D is possibly TRBD1 (5 bases). CDR1 is SGHRS, CDR2 YFSETQ, per germline. There are 14 residues in the CDR3. V was shortened by 0 bases and J by 3 bases, with 8 bases between the two germline ends. The CDR3 nucleotides read TGCGCCAGCAGCTTGGCCTCAGGGACAGATACGCAGTATTTT. This encodes CASSLASGTDTQYF.

This chain's CDR3 is CASSPQGMRADTQYF. CDR3 sequence (DNA): TGTGCCAGCTCACCACAGGGCATGCGTGCAGATACGCAGTATTTT. V is TRBV18 and J is TRBJ2-3, with D unclear. Germline CDR1 KGHSH, CDR2 LQKENI. V gave up 1 base and J gave up 4 bases, with 12 bases separating them. This CDR3 comprises 15 residues.

This clone was seen a few times. The CDR3 region has the DNA TGTGCCAGCACTTCCGGGATAATCAATGAAAAACTGTTTTTT. It yields the protein CASTSGIINEKLFF. The chain uses TRBV27 and TRBJ1-4, with D unresolved. Germline lookup yields CDR1 MNHEY and CDR2 SMNVEV (reference sequence). Trimming shortened V by 7 bases and J by 5 bases, and 14 bases separated the two germline ends. The length of the CDR3 is 14 residues.

This clone showed up just a few times. The V gene is TRBV25-1, the J gene TRBJ1-2, with 7 bases aligning to TRBD1. Germline lookup yields CDR1 MGHDK and CDR2 SYGVNS. V dropped 1 base and J dropped 4; count of bases not matched to a gene: 12. This CDR3 has 17 residues. The CDR3 DNA sequence: TGTGCCAGCAGTGAATTACAGGGGCCCTCTGGTGGCTATGGCTACACCTTC. Its translation: CASSELQGPSGGYGYTF.

This clone is medium-sized (0.01 to 0.1%) within its sample. The chain has TRBV27 and TRBJ2-7; 7 bases line up with TRBD1. This CDR3 region has 13 residues. V lost 5 bases and J lost 3; bases outside the gene matches: 4. CDR1 and CDR2 from the germline V gene are MNHEY and SMNVEV (reference sequence). CDR3 sequence reads: CASSLGQNYEQYF. DNA of the CDR3: TGTGCCAGCAGTCTGGGACAGAACTACGAGCAGTACTTC.

Comment on this clone: At one end, the junction sequence differs from germline, possibly due to a read error. V usage is TRBV20-1 and J usage is TRBJ2-7; 7 bases agree with TRBD2. Germline V gene lookup returns CDR1 DFQATT and CDR2 SNEGSKA (reference sequence). The CDR3 runs 15 residues. In nucleotides, the CDR3 is TGCGGTGCTAGAGATGGGGCAGGGAGGGCATCCGAGCAGTACTTC. Translation gives CGARDGAGRASEQYF.

The CDR3 loop is CASRRDRGTGELFF. The CDR3 DNA reads as TGTGCCAGCAGGAGGGACAGGGGGACCGGGGAGCTGTTTTTT. This chain connects TRBV12-3 or TRBV12-4 to TRBJ2-2; the match to TRBD1 covers 11 bases. The CDR3 covers 14 residues. The V segment lost 6 bases and the J segment 5 bases; nucleotides outside the gene matches: 2.

This clone was found many times. This chain joins TRBV11-2 and TRBJ2-7; D gene unclear. The length of the CDR3 is 13 residues. Germline-derived CDR1 and CDR2 are SGHAT and FQNNGV. V was pared by 0 bases and J by 0 bases, with 3 bases between. The CDR3 sequence: CASSLDNSYEQYF. The CDR3 bases are TGTGCCAGCAGCTTAGACAACTCCTACGAGCAGTACTTC.

The chain uses TRBV6-1 and TRBJ1-2; 8 bases are shared with TRBD1. This CDR3 is 14 amino acids long. V dropped 0 bases and J dropped 7; count of bases not matched to a gene: 4. Germline V gene data show CDR1 as MNHNS and CDR2 as SASEGT. This chain's CDR3 is CASSEASGGGGYTF. Here the CDR3 DNA reads TGTGCCAGCAGTGAAGCGTCAGGGGGCGGTGGCTACACCTTC.

The chain combines TRBV4-1 with TRBJ2-3; D may be TRBD2 (6 bases). With 0 bases removed from V and 7 bases from J, the gap between germline ends came to 11 bases. The germline CDR1 and CDR2 sequences are MGHRA and YSYEKL. The CDR3 length is 14 residues. CDR3 nucleotide sequence: TGCGCCAGCAGCCAAGATCCTGGGACTCATACGCAGTATTTT. It encodes CASSQDPGTHTQYF.

The table lists this clone with a few counts. The CDR3 nucleotides are TGTGCCAGCAGTTTATCAGCAGTCTCTGGAACCGGGGAGCTGTTTTTT. Residues: CASSLSAVSGTGELFF. The chain is built from TRBV27 and TRBJ2-2; D remains ambiguous. There are 16 residues in the CDR3. Germline V gives CDR1 MNHEY, CDR2 SMNVEV (reference sequence). Trimming took off 0 bases at V and 5 bases at J, with 13 bases between the two ends.

CDR3 in DNA: TGCAGTGCTAGAGTGCAGACCTACAATGAGCAGTTCTTC. Protein sequence: CSARVQTYNEQFF. The V gene is TRBV20-1, the J gene TRBJ2-1, with D uncertain. The V end was cut by 1 base, the J end by 2 bases, with 6 bases between. This CDR3 has 13 amino acids. From germline, CDR1 is DFQATT and CDR2 SNEGSKA (reference sequence).

This clone was observed many times. The CDR3 is CASSGGSVPTGELFF. CDR3 in DNA: TGTGCCTCCTCGGGGGGGAGCGTCCCCACCGGGGAGCTGTTTTTT. The V call is TRBV19, the J call TRBJ2-2, with 8 bases that match TRBD2. The CDR3 is 15 residues long. V shed 11 bases and J 4 bases; nucleotides not matched to a gene: 12. The germline gives CDR1 LNHDA, CDR2 SQIVND (reference sequence).

This clone was seen a few times. The junction departs from the called germline gene at one end, perhaps through a read error. The chain joins TRBV6-4 to TRBJ2-1; possible D gene TRBD1, 6 bases. This CDR3 has 12 amino acids. The V gene's germline CDR1 is MRHNA and CDR2 SNTAGT. The CDR3 nucleotides read TGTGCCAGCAGTGATGAAGGGGGTGAGCATTTCTTT. It translates to CASSDEGGEHFF.

Within the sample, this clone is medium-sized. This sequence joins TRBV6-1 and TRBJ2-5, with D unclear. Trimming took off 8 bases at V and 4 bases at J, with 11 bases between the two ends. CDR3 size: 12 residues. Germline assignment: CDR1 MNHNS and CDR2 SASEGT. CDR3 sequence: CASSWEGETQYF. The CDR3 nucleotides are TGTGCCAGCTCCTGGGAAGGAGAGACCCAGTACTTC.